Described below is a single T cell receptor (beta chain) sequence and its context. This record comes from a study of blood T cell repertoires in COVID-19. Overall study context: The United States, Italy and Spain were the sources of the acute and convalescent COVID-19 samples. PBMCs, B-cell-depleted T cells, or T cells were the source of the cDNA or gDNA that made up the material.

V was clipped by 3 bases and J by 8 bases, with 13 bases between them. The CDR3 contains 14 residues. Germline V gives CDR1 SNHLY, CDR2 FYNNEI. Under the authors' procedure: Amplified reference gene primers provided the basis for estimating nucleated cell counts. The protocol was immunoSEQ multiplex PCR, while the TCRdb copy is restricted to in-frame clones and leaves out a portion. V, J and clone size reflect that table, while D and trimming were determined from the DNA. This table holds 250,000 or so clones, approximately 86% found once. Input material: peripheral blood. The rearrangement uses TRBV2 and TRBJ1-4; D is possibly TRBD1 (5 bases). The receptor's source is a woman aged 70-85 years with active or convalescent COVID-19. The CDR3 here is CASSDPRVREKLFF. The CDR3 region has the DNA TGTGCCAGCAGTGATCCCAGGGTGAGGGAAAAACTGTTTTTT.